This T cell receptor beta chain came from a study of early T cells in non-severe SARS-CoV-2 infection (dated by TCRdb to 2020 to 2023). Concerning the study at large: Because TCR sequencing was done on bulk RNA from unsorted whole blood, the alpha and beta chains could not be paired. Beyond this particular receptor, the publication reports: VDJdb matching was skewed toward anti-spike CD8 responses and likely underestimated virus-specific expansions, missing private and CD4 specificities.

Per the germline V gene, SQVTM is the CDR1 and ANQGSEA is the CDR2. There are 10 amino acids in the CDR3, from cysteine to phenylalanine inclusive. Just CDR3 DNA is preserved here, 30 bases in frame from base 1. Relative to germline, V is 4 bases shorter and J is 8 bases shorter, with 8 bases between their ends. The library came from 5' RACE. The instrument given in TCRdb is NextSeq 500. Unique molecular identifiers were attached to individual cDNA molecules in the TCR library protocol so that sequencing error and PCR bias could be corrected. Sequencing covered both TCR alpha and beta chains, and within each sample the abundances of alpha and beta sequences were tightly co-correlated. The paper's processing steps were these. V gene, J gene and CDR3 annotation of TCR sequences was performed with Decombinator V4. TCRs were defined as expanded if a significant change between any two time points was detected under a Poisson model with p below 0.0001. TCR abundances were normalised to the total number of TCRs sequenced per sample and were expressed as counts per million. MAIT TCRs were defined by TRAV1-2 paired with TRAJ12, TRAJ20 or TRAJ33, and iNKT TCRs by TRAV10 paired with TRAJ18. VDJdb, accessed 1 November 2021, was searched for CMV, EBV and SARS-CoV-2 annotated TCRs, excluding TCRs annotated for multiple antigens. The public sequencing data were trimmed at Q25 with fastp and processed into clonotypes with MiXCR by TCRdb, which kept only in-frame beta chains. Each entry is one CDR3 protein sequence, shown with its most common DNA and genes. What appears here as the V and J calls and clone size reflects TCRdb's work, not the paper's. This sample lists about 99,000 distinct CDR3 sequences; 16% were detected once. The ten largest clones take up about 1.3% of the sample.

On this clonotype itself: No antigen is known for it. No much larger clone exists at a distance of one base, and base qualities are not known.

A case-control design nested within a healthcare worker cohort in London, UK, was used, with weekly nasopharyngeal swab PCR tests and blood sampling performed. Healthcare workers were enrolled in the week of the UK lockdown, from 23 to 31 March 2020, and were followed every week for up to roughly 15 weeks. The sequence derives from an adult who was a healthcare worker with PCR-confirmed SARS-CoV-2 infection or an uninfected control (not recorded which). The chain joins TRBV29-1 to TRBJ1-2, with the identity of the D gene unclear. The sequenced sample was whole blood. The DNA sequence is TGCAGCGTTGGAGTACAGGGCTACACCTTC. Translated, this gives CSVGVQGYTF.